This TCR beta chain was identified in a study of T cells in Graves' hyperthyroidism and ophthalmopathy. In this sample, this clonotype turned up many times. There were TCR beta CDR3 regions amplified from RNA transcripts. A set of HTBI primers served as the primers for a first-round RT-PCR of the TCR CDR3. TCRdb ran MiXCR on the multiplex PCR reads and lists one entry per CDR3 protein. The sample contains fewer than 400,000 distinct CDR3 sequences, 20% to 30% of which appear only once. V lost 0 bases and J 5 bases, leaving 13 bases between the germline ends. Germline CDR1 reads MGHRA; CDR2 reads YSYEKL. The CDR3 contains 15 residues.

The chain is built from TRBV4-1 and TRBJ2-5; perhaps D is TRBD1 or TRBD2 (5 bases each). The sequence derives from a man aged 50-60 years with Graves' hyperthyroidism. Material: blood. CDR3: CASSQDPGGLETQYF. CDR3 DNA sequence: TGCGCCAGCAGCCAAGATCCTGGGGGTTTGGAGACCCAGTACTTC.